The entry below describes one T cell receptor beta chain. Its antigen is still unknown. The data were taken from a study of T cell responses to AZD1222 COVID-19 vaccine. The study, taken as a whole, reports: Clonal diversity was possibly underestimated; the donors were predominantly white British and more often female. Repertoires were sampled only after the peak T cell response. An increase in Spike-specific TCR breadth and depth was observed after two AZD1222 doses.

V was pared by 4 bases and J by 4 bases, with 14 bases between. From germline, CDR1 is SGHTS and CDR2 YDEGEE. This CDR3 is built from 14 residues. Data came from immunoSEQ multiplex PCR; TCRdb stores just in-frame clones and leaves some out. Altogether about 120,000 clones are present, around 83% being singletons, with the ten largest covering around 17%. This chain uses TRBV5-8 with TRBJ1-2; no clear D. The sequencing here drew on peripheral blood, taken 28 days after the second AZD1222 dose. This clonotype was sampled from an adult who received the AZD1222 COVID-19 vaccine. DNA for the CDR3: TGTGCCAGCAGCACCGGGCCAGAATTCTATGGCTACACCTTC. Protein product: CASSTGPEFYGYTF.